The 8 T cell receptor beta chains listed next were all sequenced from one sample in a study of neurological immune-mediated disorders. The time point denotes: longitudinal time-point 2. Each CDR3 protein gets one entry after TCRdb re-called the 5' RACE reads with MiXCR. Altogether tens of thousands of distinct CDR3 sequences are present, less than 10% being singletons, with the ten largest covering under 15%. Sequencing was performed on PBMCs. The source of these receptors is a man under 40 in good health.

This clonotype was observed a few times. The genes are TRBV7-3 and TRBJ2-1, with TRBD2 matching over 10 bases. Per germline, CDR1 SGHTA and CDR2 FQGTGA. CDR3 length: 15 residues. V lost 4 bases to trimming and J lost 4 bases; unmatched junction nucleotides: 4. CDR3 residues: CASSSSAGGYNEQFF. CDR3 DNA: TGTGCCAGCAGCTCCTCAGCGGGAGGGTACAATGAGCAGTTCTTC.

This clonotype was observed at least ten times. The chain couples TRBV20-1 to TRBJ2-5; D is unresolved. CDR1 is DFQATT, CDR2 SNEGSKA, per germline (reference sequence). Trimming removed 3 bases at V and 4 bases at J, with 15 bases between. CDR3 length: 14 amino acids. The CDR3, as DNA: TGCAGTGCTAGGATGGGAATCCTCGCAGAGACCCAGTACTTC. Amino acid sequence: CSARMGILAETQYF.

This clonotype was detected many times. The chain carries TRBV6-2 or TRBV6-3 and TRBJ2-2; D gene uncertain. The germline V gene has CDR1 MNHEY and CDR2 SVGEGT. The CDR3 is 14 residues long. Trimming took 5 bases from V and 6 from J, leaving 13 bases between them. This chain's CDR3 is CASSKTSGPGELFF. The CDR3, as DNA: TGTGCCAGCAGTAAAACCTCGGGCCCCGGGGAGCTGTTTTTT.

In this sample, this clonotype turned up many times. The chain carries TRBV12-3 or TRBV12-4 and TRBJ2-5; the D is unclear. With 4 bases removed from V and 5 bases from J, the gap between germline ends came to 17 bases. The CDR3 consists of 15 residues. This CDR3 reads CASSSPTRSQETQYF. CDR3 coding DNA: TGTGCCAGCAGTTCTCCTACCCGAAGCCAGGAGACCCAGTACTTC.

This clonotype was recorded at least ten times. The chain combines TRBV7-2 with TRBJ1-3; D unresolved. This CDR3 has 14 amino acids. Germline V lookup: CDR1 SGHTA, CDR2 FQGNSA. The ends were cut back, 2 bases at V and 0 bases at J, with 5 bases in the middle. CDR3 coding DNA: TGTGCCAGCAGCTTAAGGAACTCTGGAAACACCATATATTTT. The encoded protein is CASSLRNSGNTIYF.

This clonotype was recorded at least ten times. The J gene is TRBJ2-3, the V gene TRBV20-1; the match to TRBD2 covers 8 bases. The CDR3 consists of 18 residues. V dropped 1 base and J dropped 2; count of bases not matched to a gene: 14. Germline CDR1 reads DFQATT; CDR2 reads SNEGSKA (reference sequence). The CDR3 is CSARGTSGLGSATDTQYF. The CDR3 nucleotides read TGCAGTGCTAGAGGCACTAGCGGCCTGGGATCCGCCACAGATACGCAGTATTTT.

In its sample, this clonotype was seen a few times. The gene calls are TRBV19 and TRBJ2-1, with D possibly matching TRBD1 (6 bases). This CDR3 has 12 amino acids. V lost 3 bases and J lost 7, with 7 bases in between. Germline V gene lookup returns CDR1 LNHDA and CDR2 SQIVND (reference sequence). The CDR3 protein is CASSITGNEQFF. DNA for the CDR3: TGTGCCAGTAGTATCACAGGGAATGAGCAGTTCTTC.

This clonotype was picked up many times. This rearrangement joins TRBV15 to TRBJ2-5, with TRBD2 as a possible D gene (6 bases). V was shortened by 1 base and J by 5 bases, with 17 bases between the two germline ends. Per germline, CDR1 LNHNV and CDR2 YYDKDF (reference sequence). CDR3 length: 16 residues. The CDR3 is CATSRGIGGPLETQYF. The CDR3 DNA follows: TGTGCCACCAGCAGAGGCATAGGAGGGCCTTTGGAGACCCAGTACTTC.